This passage covers 17 T cell receptor beta chains from one sample sequenced in a study of tumor and adjacent non-tumor tissue in lung cancer. This sample's RNA came from whole unsorted tissue. TCRbeta libraries were built with three rounds of nested PCR, modified from ARM-PCR. TCRdb reanalysed the multiplex PCR reads using MiXCR and keeps one entry per CDR3 protein. There are around 71,000 distinct CDR3 sequences in the sample; over 60% occur only once, and approximately 9% lies in the top ten. The sample taken for sequencing was lung tumor tissue. These receptors all come from a woman in her thirties or forties with non-small cell lung cancer.

CDR3 protein: CSAGNGGGRETFF. The CDR3 region has the DNA TGCAGTGCAGGCAACGGAGGGGGAAGGGAAACTTTCTTT. This sequence joins TRBV20-1 and TRBJ1-1, with D possibly being TRBD1 (6 bases). CDR3 length: 13 amino acids. Deletions cut 6 bases from V and 12 bases from J, with 23 bases between. CDR1 and CDR2 (germline): DFQATT, SNEGSKA (reference sequence).

A note on this clonotype: A much bigger clone sits one base away, suggesting this may be a read error. The V gene is TRBV20-1, the J gene TRBJ1-5, with no clear D. Germline V gene data show CDR1 as DFQATT and CDR2 as SNEGSKA (reference sequence). This CDR3 region has 14 residues. The CDR3 DNA follows: TGCGGTGTTTTGGACCCGGCGGGCAATCAGCCCCAGCATTTT. As protein: CGVLDPAGNQPQHF.

Concerning this clonotype: A much bigger clone sits one base away, suggesting this may be a read error. This chain connects TRBV5-1 to TRBJ2-5, with 10 bases that match TRBD2. The CDR3 loop spans 16 amino acids. Germline values: CDR1 SGHRS, CDR2 YFSETQ. The chain's CDR3 is CASSLALAGDRETKYF. The CDR3 region has the DNA TGCGCCAGCAGCTTGGCCCTAGCGGGAGATCGTGAGACCAAGTACTTC.

Details on this clonotype: This clone may be a read error of a much larger clone one base away. This sequence joins TRBV6-1 and TRBJ2-5, with a possible D match to TRBD2 (7 bases). This CDR3 has 15 residues. The V gene's germline CDR1 is MNHNS and CDR2 SASEGT. For the CDR3, the DNA is TGTACCAGCAGGGCCCTTACCGGGGGGCGGGAGACCCAGTACTTC. Protein sequence: CTSRALTGGRETQYF.

This clonotype was detected only a few times. This clone may be a read error of a much larger clone one base away. The V gene is TRBV7-9, the J gene TRBJ1-2; TRBD1 aligns across 7 bases. J was trimmed by 8 bases and V by 5 bases; bases with no gene match: 26. Germline CDR1 reads SEHNR; CDR2 reads FQNEAQ (reference sequence). The CDR3 loop spans 19 amino acids. CDR3 sequence: CASSILNRGSEVTGGGYTF. Here the CDR3 DNA reads TGTGCCAGCAGCATACTAAACAGGGGAAGTGAAGTCACCGGGGGGGGCTACACCTTC.

This clonotype has a count of ten or more. This sequence joins TRBV20-1 and TRBJ1-5; the match to TRBD1 covers 8 bases. CDR1 and CDR2 (germline): DFQATT, SNEGSKA (reference sequence). Germline trimming cut 4 bases from V and 7 bases from J; bases unmatched to any gene: 12. CDR3 length equals 15 residues. The CDR3 nucleotides read TGCAGTGCTATCACAGGGGGGGCTCTAAACCAGCCCCAGCATTTT. Its protein is CSAITGGALNQPQHF.

Details on this clonotype: A much larger clone lies one base from this, so it may be a read error. The V gene is TRBV6-2 or TRBV6-3, the J gene TRBJ2-3; 9 bases match TRBD2. Germline V lookup: CDR1 MNHEY, CDR2 SVGEGT. This CDR3 is built from 15 residues. The CDR3 here is CASSYSGTSTVTHYF. The CDR3 DNA reads TGTGCCAGCAGTTACTCGGGGACTAGCACAGTTACGCACTATTTT.

On this clonotype: The conserved final phenylalanine or tryptophan is absent from the CDR3, which likely points to a read error. The DNA is omitted, as the CDR3 cannot be located on it reliably, and the CDR3 follows TCRdb's listing. The CDR3 is CATSDVMRGPGNEQFL. The chain employs TRBV24-1 and TRBJ2-1; the table's D call, TRBD1, has no DNA check behind it. From germline, CDR1 is KGHDR and CDR2 SFDVKD. The CDR3 is 16 residues long, counting both termini.

This clonotype was seen a handful of times. Germline is not matched at one junction end, which may reflect a read error. Here the CDR3 DNA reads TGTACCAGCAGCTTTGAAAAGATGAGCACCGGGGAGTTGTTTTTT. Translated: CTSSFEKMSTGELFF. J is TRBJ2-2 and V is TRBV11-2, with a tentative D call TRBD2 (5 bases). The germline CDR1 and CDR2 sequences are SGHAT and FQNNGV. The CDR3 has 15 residues.

Concerning this clonotype: This may be a read error: a much more frequent sequence differs by one nucleotide. This chain joins TRBV20-1 and TRBJ2-1; D gene unclear. The V gene lost 1 base and the J gene lost 5 bases, with 15 bases spanning the gap. The CDR3 sequence is 15 residues long. In germline, CDR1 is DFQATT, CDR2 SNEGSKA (reference sequence). CDR3 nucleotides: TGCAGTGCTAGAGGTGCCGTGGCCTTCGACAATGAGCAGTTCTTC. Translated, it gives CSARGAVAFDNEQFF.

A word on this clonotype: A much more abundant neighbour one base away suggests this may be a read error. V is TRBV12-3 or TRBV12-4 and J is TRBJ1-2, with D possibly matching TRBD1 (6 bases). This CDR3 spans 15 amino acids. The CDR3 bases are TGTGTCAGCAGTTTAGGGGGTGTATATTCGGACAGAGTTTCCTTC. Its protein product is CVSSLGGVYSDRVSF.

In this sample, this clonotype turned up many times. This sequence joins TRBV4-2 and TRBJ2-2; D is perhaps TRBD1 (6 bases). CDR3 length: 16 residues. The germline V and J ends were trimmed by 3 bases and 4 bases, with 15 bases remaining between them. CDR1 and CDR2 (germline): LGHNA, YNFKEQ. The CDR3 is CASSHAYRVVTGELFF. Written as DNA, the CDR3 is TGTGCCAGCAGCCATGCTTACAGGGTTGTCACCGGGGAGCTGTTTTTT.

Concerning this clonotype itself: One end of the junction fails to match germline, which may point to a read error. V gene TRBV30 combines with J gene TRBJ1-5; a weak D match, TRBD1 (5 bases). The germline V gene has CDR1 GTSNPN and CDR2 SVGIG (reference sequence). This CDR3 region has 14 residues. The CDR3 loop reads CAWKSQVANQPHHF. The CDR3 DNA reads as TGTGCCTGGAAGTCACAGGTTGCCAATCAGCCCCATCATTTT. Combining the CDR3 with reference TRBV30 and TRBJ1-5 gives the whole variable domain SQTIHQWPATLVQPVGSPLSLECTVEGTSNPNLYWYRQAAGRGLQLLFYSVGIGQISSEVPQNLSASRPQDRQFILSSKKLLLSDSGFYLCAWKSQVANQPHHFGDGTRLSIL.

A note on this clonotype: Without the conserved terminal phenylalanine or tryptophan, this CDR3 likely stems from a read error. The V gene is TRBV6-5, the J gene TRBJ2-7; D remains unclear. Trimming took off 6 bases at V and 2 bases at J, with 20 bases between the two ends. This CDR3 has 16 residues. CDR1 is MNHEY and CDR2 is SVGAGI in the germline V gene. The CDR3: CASRPSPGPTTYEQYS. Written as DNA, the CDR3 is TGTGCCAGCAGACCTTCCCCGGGCCCGACCACCTACGAGCAGTACTCC.

This clonotype occurred once. The rearrangement joins TRBV6-6 to TRBJ1-3; D remains ambiguous. Germline values: CDR1 MNHNY, CDR2 SVGAGI (reference sequence). Trimming cost V 10 bases and J 1 base, with 20 bases left between them. The CDR3 length is 16 residues. The CDR3 DNA reads TGTGCCATTAGTCCCCGACACGGTCGGTCTGGAAACACCATATATTTT. Translated: CAISPRHGRSGNTIYF.

This rearrangement joins TRBV7-3 to TRBJ1-1; 9 nucleotides agree with TRBD1. The length of the CDR3 is 15 residues. V lost 4 bases and J lost 5; bases outside the gene matches: 8. Germline CDR1 SGHTA, CDR2 FQGTGA. The CDR3 loop reads CASSSNGTGSTEAFF. The CDR3 DNA reads as TGTGCCAGCAGCTCAAATGGGACAGGGTCTACTGAAGCTTTCTTT.

Comments on this clonotype: This may arise from a read error, as a much more abundant clone is one base away. The V gene is TRBV20-1, the J gene TRBJ2-5, with 12 bases lining up with TRBD2. Per the germline V gene, CDR1 is DFQATT and CDR2 is SNEGSKA (reference sequence). CDR3 length: 16 residues. CDR3 bases: TGCAGTGCTAGAGTAAGACTAGCGGGAGCGCGAGAGACCCGGTACTTC. Protein: CSARVRLAGARETRYF.